The entry below gives a single TCR beta chain sequence along with its context. The antigen is undetermined. The data originate from a study of monozygotic twins with inflammatory bowel disease. TCRdb reprocessed the 5' RACE reads, with one entry per CDR3 protein and no DNA. Recorded here are about 380,000 distinct CDR3 sequences; the top ten clones represent just over 2.5%. Study-wide results and limits: IBD patients exhibited fewer clonotypes shared with other individuals than healthy twins, particularly with disease activity. Whereas healthy co-twins had higher TCRbeta diversity (inverse Simpson), IBD patients had lower diversity. Variability in patient repertoires may have come partly from differing immunosuppressive treatments.

CDR3 length: 15 residues. This rearrangement joins TRBV12-3 or TRBV12-4 to TRBJ1-5; TCRdb's D call of TRBD1 is untestable without DNA. Material for sequencing was blood. This receptor was taken from a human donor with ulcerative colitis or Crohn's disease, or a healthy co-twin of an affected twin (not recorded which). CDR3 sequence reads: CASSRTGGRNQPQHF.